A selection of T cell receptor beta chains follows, all from one sample in a study of T cell responses to AZD1222 COVID-19 vaccine. Data came from immunoSEQ multiplex PCR; TCRdb stores just in-frame clones and leaves some out. The sample holds about 180,000 clones; nearly 95% are singletons and the top ten take 1.5% to 2%. Sequenced here: peripheral blood, sampled 28 days after the second AZD1222 dose. The receptors shown here come from an adult who received the AZD1222 COVID-19 vaccine. Both conserved end residues are part of each CDR3. Each record gives: clone size, D gene, V gene, J gene, CDR3 protein, CDR3 DNA. D genes are given only for firm matches. The listing skips clone size in some rows; elsewhere it reads once, few, many or a size class.

-,-,TRBV7-8,TRBJ2-7,CASSLDTLYEQYF,TGTGCCAGCAGCTTAGACACTCTCTACGAGCAGTACTTC
-,-,TRBV5-8,TRBJ2-7,CASSLRRYEQYF,TGTGCCAGCAGCTTGCGCCGGTACGAGCAGTACTTC
-,-,TRBV7-2,TRBJ2-1,CASSRSGLYNEQFF,TGTGCCAGCAGCCGGTCGGGACTTTACAATGAGCAGTTCTTC
-,-,TRBV27,TRBJ1-1,CASKSQLTEAFF,TGTGCCAGCAAATCACAGCTCACTGAAGCTTTCTTT
once,-,TRBV7-9,TRBJ1-4,CASSLGGGPNEKLFF,TGTGCCAGCAGCTTAGGGGGCGGGCCCAATGAAAAACTGTTTTTT
-,-,TRBV3-1/TRBV3-2,TRBJ1-2,CASSHPGQGRNYGYTF,TGTGCCAGCAGCCACCCCGGGCAGGGACGCAACTATGGCTACACCTTC
few,TRBD1,TRBV18,TRBJ1-2,CASSGGQDYGYTF,TGTGCCAGCTCGGGTGGACAGGACTATGGCTACACCTTC
-,TRBD2,TRBV7-9,TRBJ2-1,CASSSRTSGRAYEQFF,TGTGCCAGCAGCTCCCGGACTAGCGGGAGGGCTTATGAGCAGTTCTTC
-,TRBD2,TRBV5-1,TRBJ2-5,CASSSTSGRIQETQYF,TGCGCCAGCAGCTCCACTAGCGGGAGGATCCAAGAGACCCAGTACTTC
-,-,TRBV6-1,TRBJ1-3,CASSGQDGNTIYF,TGTGCCAGCAGTGGACAGGATGGAAACACCATATATTTT
-,TRBD1,TRBV6-1,TRBJ1-4,CASSDLGGTGLEKLFF,TGTGCCAGCAGTGACCTTGGGGGGACAGGGTTGGAAAAACTGTTTTTT
-,TRBD1,TRBV5-1,TRBJ1-1,CASSLEGQSTEAFF,TGCGCCAGCAGCTTGGAGGGACAGAGCACTGAAGCTTTCTTT
-,-,TRBV24-1,TRBJ1-1,CATSDPLTGLNTEAFF,TGTGCCACCAGTGACCCCTTGACAGGATTGAACACTGAAGCTTTCTTT
-,-,TRBV7-9,TRBJ1-6,CASSPRPPGMDSPLHF,TGTGCCAGCAGCCCCCGTCCCCCGGGGATGGATTCACCCCTCCACTTT
once,-,TRBV5-4,TRBJ1-4,CASSLGGTEKLFF,TGTGCCAGCAGCTTGGGAGGGACAGAAAAACTGTTTTTT
-,-,TRBV14,TRBJ2-3,CASSLITIDTQYF,TGTGCCAGCAGCCTTATTACGATAGATACGCAGTATTTT
-,-,TRBV7-9,TRBJ1-5,CASSLLGNSNQPQHF,TGTGCCAGCAGCTTACTGGGGAATAGCAATCAGCCCCAGCATTTT
-,-,TRBV11-3,TRBJ1-1,CASSLKGQVEAFF,TGTGCCAGCAGCTTAAAAGGGCAGGTTGAAGCTTTCTTT
-,TRBD1,TRBV19,TRBJ1-1,CASTTGQGSSEAFF,TGTGCCAGTACCACTGGACAGGGCTCTTCTGAAGCTTTCTTT
-,-,TRBV5-4,TRBJ1-5,CASSDRDTNQPQHF,TGTGCCAGCAGCGACCGGGACACCAATCAGCCCCAGCATTTT
-,TRBD1,TRBV6-5,TRBJ1-6,CASRPGGTGNSPLHF,TGTGCCAGCAGGCCGGGAGGGACAGGGAATTCACCCCTCCACTTT
-,-,TRBV10-3,TRBJ1-2,CATKKEGTIENYGYTF,TGTGCCACCAAAAAAGAAGGGACGATTGAAAACTATGGCTACACCTTC
-,-,TRBV18,TRBJ2-3,CASSPPIYTDTQYF,TGTGCCAGCTCACCACCGATCTACACAGATACGCAGTATTTT
-,-,TRBV28,TRBJ2-7,CASSFRMGEFSYEQYF,TGTGCCAGCAGTTTTAGGATGGGGGAATTCTCCTACGAGCAGTACTTC
-,TRBD1,TRBV10-3,TRBJ1-2,CAIGTGFFYGYTF,TGTGCCATAGGGACAGGGTTTTTCTATGGCTACACCTTC
once,TRBD1,TRBV3-1/TRBV3-2,TRBJ1-5,CASSPTGGGRPQHF,TGTGCCAGCAGCCCTACAGGGGGCGGGCGGCCCCAGCATTTT
-,-,TRBV9,TRBJ1-2,CASSVSGYVTYGYTF,TGTGCCAGCAGCGTGTCGGGCTATGTTACCTATGGCTACACCTTC
-,-,TRBV6-2/TRBV6-3,TRBJ1-2,CASSYSFRDRTIQGNGYTF,TGTGCCAGCAGTTACTCGTTCCGCGACAGGACCATCCAGGGGAATGGCTACACCTTC
-,-,TRBV18,TRBJ2-3,CASSPSSPDTQYF,TGTGCCAGCTCACCTTCCTCGCCAGATACGCAGTATTTT
-,-,TRBV2,TRBJ2-7,CASRLISYEQYF,TGTGCCAGCAGGTTAATCTCCTACGAGCAGTACTTC
-,TRBD2,TRBV5-1,TRBJ2-3,CASSFFSGRAYRSGTDTQYF,TGCGCCAGCAGCTTCTTTAGCGGGAGGGCCTACCGATCAGGGACAGATACGCAGTATTTT
-,-,TRBV30,TRBJ2-7,CAWSGGYEQYF,TGTGCCTGGAGTGGGGGCTACGAGCAGTACTTC
few,TRBD2,TRBV5-1,TRBJ2-5,CASTVGTSGRFQETQYF,TGCGCCAGCACTGTTGGGACTAGCGGGAGGTTCCAAGAGACCCAGTACTTC
once,-,TRBV2,TRBJ2-6,CASSVEGLSGANVLTF,TGTGCCAGCAGTGTGGAGGGCCTCTCTGGGGCCAACGTCCTGACTTTC
-,-,TRBV19,TRBJ2-3,CASSIDMGMDTQYF,TGTGCCAGTAGTATAGATATGGGGATGGATACGCAGTATTTT
-,-,TRBV14,TRBJ1-4,CASSPSGSKAYNEKLFF,TGTGCCAGCAGCCCTTCCGGATCGAAAGCTTACAATGAAAAACTGTTTTTT
-,-,TRBV11-3,TRBJ2-5,CASSLVSQETQYF,TGTGCCAGCAGCTTAGTTTCCCAAGAGACCCAGTACTTC
-,TRBD2,TRBV6-6,TRBJ2-5,CASSLSLAGGQETQYF,TGTGCCAGCAGTCTCTCGTTAGCGGGGGGGCAAGAGACCCAGTACTTC
-,-,TRBV4-1,TRBJ2-2,CASSQGGRNTGELFF,TGCGCCAGCAGCCAAGGAGGGCGCAACACCGGGGAGCTGTTTTTT
-,-,TRBV7-2,TRBJ1-2,CASSLARGGYTF,TGTGCCAGCAGCTTAGCGCGAGGGGGCTACACCTTC
-,-,TRBV7-9,TRBJ1-3,CASSPPGNTIYF,TGTGCCAGCAGCCCCCCCGGAAACACCATATATTTT
-,TRBD1,TRBV10-3,TRBJ1-3,CAITGTGTGNTIYF,TGTGCCATCACCGGGACAGGAACTGGAAACACCATATATTTT
-,-,TRBV29-1,TRBJ2-5,CSSGEPRGTQYF,TGCAGCTCCGGGGAGCCACGGGGGACCCAGTACTTC
-,-,TRBV28,TRBJ2-5,CASSFGAGIEETQYF,-